These 14 T cell receptor beta chains share one sample of origin, sequenced in a study of blood T cell repertoires in COVID-19. Profiling relied on immunoSEQ multiplex PCR, and the TCRdb table lists in-frame clones only, not all of them. In the table there are approximately 350,000 clones, approximately 87% of which are singletons. Material: peripheral blood. The receptor source for this set is a woman in her forties or fifties with COVID-19, enrolled during active disease.

The chain employs TRBV11-3 and TRBJ2-3, with D maybe TRBD2 (6 bases). Germline CDR1 reads SGHNT; CDR2 reads YENEEA. CDR3 length: 20 amino acids. Trimming stripped 0 bases from V and 2 bases from J, with 24 bases between. In DNA, the CDR3 is TGTGCCAGCAGCTTAGAAGTCCGGGGGACCCAACAACAATACACAGATACGCAGTATTTT. It encodes CASSLEVRGTQQQYTDTQYF.

This rearrangement joins TRBV6-5 to TRBJ2-7; D is undetermined. Trimming shortened V by 4 bases and J by 6 bases, and 7 bases separated the two germline ends. This CDR3 has 11 residues. Looked up from germline, CDR1 is MNHEY and CDR2 is SVGAGI. The CDR3 DNA sequence: TGTGCCAGCAGTTCCCTTGTCGAGCAGTACTTC. Translating gives CASSSLVEQYF.

The V and J genes are TRBV30 and TRBJ1-1; 7 bases line up with TRBD1. Germline values: CDR1 GTSNPN, CDR2 SVGIG (reference sequence). Losses at the gene ends were 4 bases for V and 10 bases for J; bases not matched to a gene: 9. The CDR3 is made up of 12 amino acids. The chain's CDR3 is CAWTLTGSVAFF. The CDR3 DNA follows: TGTGCCTGGACTTTGACAGGGTCTGTAGCTTTCTTT.

The chain joins TRBV5-1 to TRBJ1-2, with D possibly matching TRBD1 (5 bases). V gave up 5 bases and J gave up 3 bases, with 11 bases separating them. Per germline, CDR1 SGHRS and CDR2 YFSETQ. The CDR3 has 13 amino acids. In DNA, the CDR3 is TGCGCCAGCAGTCTACAGGAATACTATGGCTACACCTTC. Protein sequence: CASSLQEYYGYTF.

This clone was counted once. The chain carries TRBV7-9 and TRBJ1-1; D may be TRBD1 (5 bases). Trimming shortened V by 5 bases and J by 2 bases, and 15 bases separated the two germline ends. The CDR3 has 15 residues. Germline loops: CDR1 SEHNR, CDR2 FQNEAQ (reference sequence). CDR3 sequence (DNA): TGTGCCAGCAGCCCCGGAGGGGCAGCAAACACTGAAGCTTTCTTT. Protein sequence: CASSPGGAANTEAFF. The full variable domain, rest sourced from reference TRBV7-9 and TRBJ1-1, is DTGVSQNPRHKITKRGQNVTFRCDPISEHNRLYWYRQTLGQGPEFLTYFQNEAQLEKSRLLSDRFSAERPKGSFSTLEIQRTEQGDSAMYLCASSPGGAANTEAFFGQGTRLTVV.

The chain has TRBV30 and TRBJ2-1; perhaps TRBD1 as D (6 bases). V lost 0 bases to trimming and J lost 6 bases, with 9 bases between them. The V gene's germline CDR1 is GTSNPN and CDR2 SVGIG (reference sequence). This CDR3 spans 13 amino acids. The CDR3 DNA is TGTGCCTGGAGTGTGGTAGGGGGCAATGAGCAGTTCTTC. Translated, it gives CAWSVVGGNEQFF.

This clone was detected only once. The chain has TRBV13 and TRBJ2-7, with TRBD1 as a possible D gene (5 bases). V was shortened by 4 bases and J by 1 base, with 11 bases between the two germline ends. CDR3 length: 14 amino acids. Germline lookup yields CDR1 PRHDT and CDR2 FYEKMQ (reference sequence). The CDR3 coding sequence is TGTGCCAGCAGCTCTGACAGACAGTCCTACGAGCAGTACTTC. Amino acids: CASSSDRQSYEQYF.

The chain recombines TRBV10-3 with TRBJ1-5; 9 nucleotides align to TRBD1. V lost 3 bases to trimming and J lost 4 bases; unmatched junction nucleotides: 4. Germline V gene sequence: CDR1 ENHRY, CDR2 SYGVKD. This CDR3 region has 15 residues. The CDR3 DNA follows: TGTGCCATCAGTGAATACGACAGGGGGAATCAGCCCCAGCATTTT. Protein product: CAISEYDRGNQPQHF.

The chain uses TRBV4-2 and TRBJ1-5, with 7 positions matching TRBD1. From germline, CDR1 is LGHNA and CDR2 YNFKEQ. Trimming removed 0 bases from V and 6 bases from J; junction bases left unmatched: 8. The CDR3 length is 16 residues. The CDR3 here is CASSQENNRGGQPQHF. For the CDR3, the DNA is TGTGCCAGCAGCCAAGAAAACAACAGGGGTGGTCAGCCCCAGCATTTT.

This chain joins TRBV24-1 and TRBJ2-5; D remains unclear. Trimming took 3 bases from V and 1 from J, leaving 14 bases between them. This CDR3 spans 16 amino acids. The germline V gene has CDR1 KGHDR and CDR2 SFDVKD. CDR3 loop: CATSDPIVSPQETQYF. The CDR3 bases are TGTGCCACCAGTGATCCGATCGTTAGCCCCCAAGAGACCCAGTACTTC.

The CDR3 protein is CASSRQGKGNQPQHF. The DNA of the CDR3 is TGTGCCAGCAGTCGACAGGGAAAAGGTAATCAGCCCCAGCATTTT. This chain uses TRBV6-6 with TRBJ1-5; 7 bases align to TRBD1. J gave up 4 bases and V 5 bases, and 8 bases lay outside the gene matches. CDR1 is MNHNY, CDR2 SVGAGI, per germline (reference sequence). The CDR3 consists of 15 residues.

This chain connects TRBV30 to TRBJ1-1; no clear D. Germline CDR1 is GTSNPN and CDR2 is SVGIG (reference sequence). Between the trimmed V and J ends, which lost 6 bases and 7 bases, there was a span of 15 bases. This CDR3 is built from 12 residues. The CDR3 region has the DNA TGTGCCTGCACAAGTACCTCCCTTGAAGCTTTCTTT. It is translated as CACTSTSLEAFF.

The V call is TRBV5-1, the J call TRBJ1-5; D not resolved. The CDR3 loop spans 15 amino acids. V shed 8 bases and J shed 1 base, with 16 bases lying between them. Germline CDR1 SGHRS, CDR2 YFSETQ. CDR3 region: CASKSGVSSNQPQHF. CDR3 in DNA: TGCGCCAGTAAATCCGGGGTATCGAGCAATCAGCCCCAGCATTTT.

The chain employs TRBV5-4 and TRBJ2-5; D is undetermined. Trimming left V 2 bases short and J 5 bases short, with 13 bases between. The CDR3 is made up of 14 amino acids. From germline, CDR1 is SGHNT and CDR2 YYREEE (reference sequence). CDR3 nucleotides: TGTGCCAGCAGCTTAAGAAACCCCAGTGAGACCCAGTACTTC. Its translation: CASSLRNPSETQYF. Together with reference TRBV5-4 and TRBJ2-5, the CDR3 gives the full variable domain: ETGVTQSPTHLIKTRGQQVTLRCSSQSGHNTVSWYQQALGQGPQFIFQYYREEENGRGNFPPRFSGLQFPNYSSELNVNALELDDSALYLCASSLRNPSETQYFGPGTRLLVL.